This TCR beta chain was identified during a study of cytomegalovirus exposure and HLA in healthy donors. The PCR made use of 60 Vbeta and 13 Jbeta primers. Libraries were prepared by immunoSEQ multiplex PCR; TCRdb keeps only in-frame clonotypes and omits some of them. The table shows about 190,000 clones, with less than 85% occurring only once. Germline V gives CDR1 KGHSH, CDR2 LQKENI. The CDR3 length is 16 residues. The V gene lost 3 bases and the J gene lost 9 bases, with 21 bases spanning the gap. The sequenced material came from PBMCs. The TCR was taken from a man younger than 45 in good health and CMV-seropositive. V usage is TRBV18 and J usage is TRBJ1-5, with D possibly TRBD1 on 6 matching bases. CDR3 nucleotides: TGTGCCAGCTCACCCAACATGGGGGCGGGGGTCTCGCCCCAGCATTTT. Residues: CASSPNMGAGVSPQHF.